What follows are 20 T cell receptor beta chains derived from one specimen sequenced in a study of Ad26.COV2.S vaccination and SARS-CoV-2 variants. Regarding treatment: around 19 received Ad26.COV2.S at low or high dose, single or two shots; 5 received placebo; per-sample allocation not given. Repertoires come from day 63 after the first vaccine or placebo injection. Profiled with immunoSEQ multiplex PCR; TCRdb holds only in-frame clones, not every one. This sample yields about 370,000 clones, of which about nine tenths are seen a single time; under 2% belongs to the top ten. Here the sequenced sample was peripheral blood, taken in a trial of Ad26.COV2.S vaccine versus placebo. These receptors all stem from a person between 18 and 65 years old who received the Ad26.COV2.S COVID-19 vaccine or a placebo.

The rearrangement links TRBV28 to TRBJ2-5; the D is unclear. V was trimmed by 2 bases and J by 5 bases, leaving 12 bases between them. CDR3 length equals 14 residues. Germline-derived CDR1 and CDR2 are MDHEN and SYDVKM. The CDR3 sequence is CASSLPLTRETQYF. The CDR3 region has the DNA TGTGCCAGCAGTTTACCCCTCACAAGGGAGACCCAGTACTTC.

The rearrangement uses TRBV14 and TRBJ1-3; D might be TRBD1 (6 bases). Trimming took 4 bases from V and 2 from J, leaving 15 bases between them. The CDR3 covers 16 residues. In germline, CDR1 is SGHDN, CDR2 FVKESK. CDR3 residues: CASSPLGTQAGNTIYF. CDR3 sequence (DNA): TGTGCCAGCAGCCCCCTAGGGACACAGGCTGGAAACACCATATATTTT.

The V call is TRBV30, the J call TRBJ2-1, with D hard to call. Trimming took off 2 bases at V and 9 bases at J, with 17 bases between the two ends. Germline CDR1 is GTSNPN and CDR2 is SVGIG (reference sequence). The CDR3 loop spans 14 amino acids. The CDR3 reads CAWSPGRLLGEQFF. CDR3 bases: TGTGCCTGGAGTCCGGGCCGGTTGCTGGGTGAGCAGTTCTTC.

CDR3 sequence reads: CASSQERSGSASYEQYF. The CDR3 coding sequence is TGTGCCAGCAGCCAAGAAAGGAGCGGGTCCGCCTCCTACGAGCAGTACTTC. The chain is built from TRBV4-2 and TRBJ2-7, with D perhaps matching TRBD2 (6 bases). Germline CDR1 and CDR2: LGHNA and YNFKEQ. The V end was cut by 0 bases, the J end by 0 bases, with 15 bases between. The length of the CDR3 is 17 residues.

In its sample, this clone was seen once. The chain uses TRBV5-4 and TRBJ2-7; the D gene could be TRBD1 or TRBD2 (6 bases each). The germline gives CDR1 SGHNT, CDR2 YYREEE (reference sequence). V shed 0 bases and J shed 2 bases, with 12 bases lying between them. The CDR3 has 15 residues. Here the CDR3 reads CASSLASGAPYEQYF. The CDR3 DNA follows: TGTGCCAGCAGCTTGGCTTCGGGGGCTCCCTACGAGCAGTACTTC.

The rearrangement links TRBV29-1 to TRBJ1-1; D is perhaps TRBD1 (6 bases). The CDR3 extends over 13 amino acids. Germline V gene data show CDR1 as SQVTM and CDR2 as ANQGSEA. V was trimmed by 3 bases and J by 0 bases, leaving 8 bases between them. The CDR3 DNA is TGCAGCGTTGAGGGGACACTGAACACTGAAGCTTTCTTT. Translation gives CSVEGTLNTEAFF.

The chain couples TRBV11-3 to TRBJ2-3; no reliable D call. CDR1 and CDR2 from the germline V gene are SGHNT and YENEEA. With 4 bases removed from V and 2 bases from J, the gap between germline ends came to 1 base. This CDR3 comprises 11 residues. The CDR3 region has the DNA TGTGCCAGCAGCTACACAGATACGCAGTATTTT. Its translation is CASSYTDTQYF. The whole variable domain, remainder taken from reference TRBV11-3 and TRBJ2-3, is EAGVVQSPRYKIIEKKQPVAFWCNPISGHNTLYWYLQNLGQGPELLIRYENEEAVDDSQLPKDRFSAERLKGVDSTLKIQPAELGDSAVYLCASSYTDTQYFGPGTRLTVL.

This clone was observed once. The chain couples TRBV6-4 to TRBJ1-5, with D possibly being TRBD1 (5 bases). This CDR3 is built from 16 residues. The V end lost 8 bases, the J end lost 2 bases, and 19 bases lay between the germline ends. Germline V gene sequence: CDR1 MRHNA, CDR2 SNTAGT. The DNA of the CDR3 is TGTGCCAGCGGCCCCTATTTGAGGGACGGCAATCAGCCCCAGCATTTT. Translation gives CASGPYLRDGNQPQHF.

The DNA for the CDR3 is TGCAGTGCTAGTAGGCAGAACACTGAAGCTTTCTTT. This translates into CSASRQNTEAFF. This chain links TRBV20-1 with TRBJ1-1; D unresolved. Germline V gene data show CDR1 as DFQATT and CDR2 as SNEGSKA (reference sequence). With 3 bases removed from V and 1 base from J, the gap between germline ends came to 6 bases. The CDR3 has 12 residues.

The chain carries TRBV20-1 and TRBJ2-5; 11 bases fit TRBD2. Germline CDR1 is DFQATT and CDR2 is SNEGSKA (reference sequence). Trimming removed 6 bases from V and 4 bases from J; junction bases left unmatched: 10. The CDR3 covers 15 residues. CDR3 DNA: TGCAGTGCCAGTGGTAGACTAGCGGGGTCAGAGACCCAGTACTTC. It yields the protein CSASGRLAGSETQYF.

The chain carries TRBV28 and TRBJ1-3, with D possibly being TRBD1 (5 bases). The CDR3 loop spans 14 amino acids. Germline lookup yields CDR1 MDHEN and CDR2 SYDVKM. V lost 11 bases and J 4 bases, leaving 18 bases between the germline ends. CDR3 in amino acids: CAAAGAKFGNTIYF. The CDR3 DNA is TGTGCCGCTGCCGGGGCCAAATTCGGAAACACCATATATTTT.

The chain has TRBV14 and TRBJ1-4; D is undetermined. Germline loops: CDR1 SGHDN, CDR2 FVKESK. CDR3 length: 13 residues. V was clipped by 1 base and J by 7 bases, with 7 bases between them. The CDR3 spells CASSQVVGEKLFF. CDR3 DNA sequence: TGTGCCAGCAGCCAAGTAGTAGGTGAAAAACTGTTTTTT.

Remarks on this clone: Other nucleotide sequences in the sample specify the same CDR3. CDR3 coding DNA: TGTGCCAGCAGCGTTAGGGGCGCCACCGGGGAGCTGTTTTTT. Translating it yields CASSVRGATGELFF. The chain combines TRBV9 with TRBJ2-2, with a tentative D call TRBD1 (5 bases). The CDR3 spans 14 residues. The germline V and J ends were trimmed by 2 bases and 4 bases, with 9 bases remaining between them. CDR1 is SGDLS, CDR2 YYNGEE, per germline. The full variable domain, its missing parts supplied by reference TRBV9 and TRBJ2-2, is DSGVTQTPKHLITATGQRVTLRCSPRSGDLSVYWYQQSLDQGLQFLIQYYNGEERAKGNILERFSAQQFPDLHSELNLSSLELGDSALYFCASSVRGATGELFFGEGSRLTVL.

This clone is a singleton in its sample. The gene calls are TRBV19 and TRBJ2-2, with D possibly matching TRBD2 (6 bases). CDR3 length equals 15 residues. With 5 bases removed from V and 8 bases from J, the gap between germline ends came to 18 bases. In germline, CDR1 is LNHDA, CDR2 SQIVND (reference sequence). The CDR3 sequence is CASSSGTGLEGELFF. The CDR3 DNA sequence: TGTGCCAGTAGTTCCGGGACTGGTCTTGAGGGGGAGCTGTTTTTT. Filled out from reference TRBV19 and TRBJ2-2, the complete variable domain reads DGGITQSPKYLFRKEGQNVTLSCEQNLNHDAMYWYRQDPGQGLRLIYYSQIVNDFQKGDIAEGYSVSREKKESFPLTVTSAQKNPTAFYLCASSSGTGLEGELFFGEGSRLTVL.

The count of this clone is one. The chain joins TRBV7-3 to TRBJ1-1; D might be TRBD1 (5 bases). CDR1 SGHTA and CDR2 FQGTGA come from the germline V gene. V was cut by 1 base and J by 4 bases, with 13 bases left in between. There are 15 residues in the CDR3. The CDR3 region has the DNA TGTGCCAGCAGCTTAAACCCGGGGGTCGGCACTGAAGCTTTCTTT. Its protein is CASSLNPGVGTEAFF.

The genes are TRBV18 and TRBJ1-6; 8 bases are shared with TRBD1. The CDR3 runs 15 residues. Per germline, CDR1 KGHSH and CDR2 LQKENI. Trimming at V came to 3 bases and at J to 7 bases, leaving 5 bases not matched to a gene. The CDR3 is CASSPSTGVNSPLHF. The CDR3 region has the DNA TGTGCCAGCTCACCCTCGACAGGGGTAAATTCACCCCTCCACTTT.

The chain combines TRBV19 with TRBJ2-7; D remains unclear. CDR1 and CDR2 from the germline V gene are LNHDA and SQIVND (reference sequence). V was pared by 3 bases and J by 3 bases, with 15 bases between. The CDR3 sequence is 15 residues long. The CDR3 loop reads CASSISPYSHYEQYF. In DNA form, the CDR3 reads TGTGCCAGTAGTATCTCCCCATACTCACACTACGAGCAGTACTTC.

The genes are TRBV9 and TRBJ1-2; D remains unclear. Germline values: CDR1 SGDLS, CDR2 YYNGEE. V was trimmed by 7 bases and J by 7 bases, leaving 14 bases between them. The CDR3 length is 12 residues. The CDR3 DNA reads as TGTGCCAGCCAAAGGGAGATCCTTGGCTACACCTTC. Translated: CASQREILGYTF.

This chain uses TRBV7-2 with TRBJ2-1; TRBD1 matches 10 bases. The germline V gene encodes CDR1 SGHTA and CDR2 FQGNSA. The V and J ends lost 5 bases and 8 bases, in that order; junction bases with no gene match: 6. This CDR3 is built from 14 residues. The CDR3 is CASSLRDRGHEQFF. DNA for the CDR3: TGTGCCAGCAGCCTCCGGGACAGGGGACATGAGCAGTTCTTC.

V gene TRBV6-5 combines with J gene TRBJ1-3; D remains unclear. The V and J ends lost 0 bases and 0 bases respectively, with 3 bases between them. CDR3 size: 14 residues. In germline, CDR1 is MNHEY, CDR2 SVGAGI. The CDR3 nucleotides read TGTGCCAGCAGTTACTCGATCTCTGGAAACACCATATATTTT. This translates into CASSYSISGNTIYF.